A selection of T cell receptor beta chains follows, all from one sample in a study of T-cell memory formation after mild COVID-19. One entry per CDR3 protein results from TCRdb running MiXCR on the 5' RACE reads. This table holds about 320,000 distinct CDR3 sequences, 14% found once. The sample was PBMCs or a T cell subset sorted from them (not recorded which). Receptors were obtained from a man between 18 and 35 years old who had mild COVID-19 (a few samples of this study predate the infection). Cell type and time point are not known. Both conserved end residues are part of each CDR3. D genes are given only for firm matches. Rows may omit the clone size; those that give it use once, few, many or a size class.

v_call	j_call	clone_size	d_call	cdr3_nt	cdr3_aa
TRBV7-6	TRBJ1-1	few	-	TGTGCCAGCAGCTCAAGGGTGGGCGAGAGTGAAGCTTTCTTT	CASSSRVGESEAFF
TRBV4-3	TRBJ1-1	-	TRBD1	TGCGCCAGCAGCCAAGCGACAGGGTGGGGCACTGAAGCTTTCTTT	CASSQATGWGTEAFF
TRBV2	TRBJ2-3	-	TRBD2	TGTGCCAGCAGTGGGAGCGGGGGGGCCGCAGATACGCAGTATTTT	CASSGSGGAADTQYF
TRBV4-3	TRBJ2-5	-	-	TGCGCCAGCAGCCGGGACCCCGCACGAGAGACCCAGTACTTC	CASSRDPARETQYF
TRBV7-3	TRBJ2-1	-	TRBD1	TGTGCCAGCAGCCAAGGACAGGGAGCCCACAATGAGCAGTTCTTC	CASSQGQGAHNEQFF
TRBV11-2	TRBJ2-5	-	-	TGTGCCAGCAGCTCCGGACATCTACAAGAGACCCAGTACTTC	CASSSGHLQETQYF
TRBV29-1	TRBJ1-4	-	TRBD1	TGCAGCGCCTGTTTCCCGGGACAGGGATCTAATGAAAAACTGTTTTTT	CSACFPGQGSNEKLFF
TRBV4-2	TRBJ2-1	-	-	TGTGCCAGCAGCCAAGATGGGGCAGAGCAGTTCTTC	CASSQDGAEQFF
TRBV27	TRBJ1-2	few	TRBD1	TGTGCCAGCAGTTGGCGAAGGGACAGTCAGAGCTACACCTTC	CASSWRRDSQSYTF
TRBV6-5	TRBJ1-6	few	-	TGTGCCAGCAGTGACTATAATTCACCCCTCCACTTT	CASSDYNSPLHF
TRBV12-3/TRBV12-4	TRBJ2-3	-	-	TGTGCCAGCAGTTCCCTCATGGTGGATACGCAGTATTTT	CASSSLMVDTQYF
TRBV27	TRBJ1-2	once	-	TGTGCCAGCAGTGGCAGTATTAACTATGGCTACACCTTC	CASSGSINYGYTF
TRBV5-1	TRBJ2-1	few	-	TGCGCCAGCAGCTTGGAGGCGGTCTCCAATGGGCAGTTCTTC	CASSLEAVSNGQFF
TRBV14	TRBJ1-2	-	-	TGTGCCAGCAGCCAAGATCTAAATGCCGCGGGGGATGGCTACACCTTC	CASSQDLNAAGDGYTF
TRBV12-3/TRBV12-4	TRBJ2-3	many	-	TGTGCCAGCAGCCCACGGGGGGCCACAGATACGCAGTATTTT	CASSPRGATDTQYF
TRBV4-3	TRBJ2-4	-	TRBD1	TGCGCCAGCAGCCAACGACAGGGGGCAGGTGTCAAAAACATTCAGTACTTC	CASSQRQGAGVKNIQYF
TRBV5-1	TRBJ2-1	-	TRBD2	TGCGCCAGCAGCTTGGGGTCGACTAGCGGGAATGAGCAGTTCTTC	CASSLGSTSGNEQFF
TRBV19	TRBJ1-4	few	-	TGTGCCAGTACCGTATACGTAGGGGGGAATGAAAAACTGTTTTTT	CASTVYVGGNEKLFF
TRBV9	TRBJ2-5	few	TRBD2	TGTGCCAGCAGCGTAGGGGCTAGCGGGGGGGAGACCCAGTACTTC	CASSVGASGGETQYF
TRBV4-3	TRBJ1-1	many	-	TGCGCCAGCAGCCCGCAGCTGAACACTGAAGCTTTCTTT	CASSPQLNTEAFF
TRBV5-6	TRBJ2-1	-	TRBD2	TGTGCCAGCAGCTTTAGACTAGCGGGGGCCTACAATGAGCAGTTCTTC	CASSFRLAGAYNEQFF
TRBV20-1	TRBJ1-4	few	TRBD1	TGCAGTGCTAGAGACCCGGGACAGTTTGGCGAAAAACTGTTTTTT	CSARDPGQFGEKLFF
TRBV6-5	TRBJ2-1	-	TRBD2	TGTGCCAGCAGTTACGACGGACTAGCGGGGGGGAATGAGCAGTTCTTC	CASSYDGLAGGNEQFF
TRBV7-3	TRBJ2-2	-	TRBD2	TGTGCCAGCAGCCCGCGGGGGGCAGACGGGGAGCTGTTTTTT	CASSPRGADGELFF
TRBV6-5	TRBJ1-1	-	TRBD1	TGTGCCAGCATTCCGACAGGGGAGAACACTGAAGCTTTCTTT	CASIPTGENTEAFF
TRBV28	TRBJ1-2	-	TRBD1	TGTGCCAGCAGCCCCGGACAGGGGCCCGGTGGCTACACCTTC	CASSPGQGPGGYTF
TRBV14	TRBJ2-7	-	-	TGTGCCAGCAGCCAGGGACTCTGGAATACCTACGAGCAGTACTTC	CASSQGLWNTYEQYF
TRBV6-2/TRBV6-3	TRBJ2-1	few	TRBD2	TGTGCCAGCAGTTACTTGGGACTAGCCTACAATGAGCAGTTCTTC	CASSYLGLAYNEQFF
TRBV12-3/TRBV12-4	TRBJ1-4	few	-	TGTGCCAGCAGAGGGACCGGCACTAATGAAAAACTGTTTTTT	CASRGTGTNEKLFF
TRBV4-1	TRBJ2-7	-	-	TGCGCCAGCAGCCAAGTAGGCAGGAGATCCTACGAGCAGTACTTC	CASSQVGRRSYEQYF
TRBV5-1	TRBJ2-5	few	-	TGCGCCAGCAGCTTGACCGGGATACAAGAGACCCAGTACTTC	CASSLTGIQETQYF
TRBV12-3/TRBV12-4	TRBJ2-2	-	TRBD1	TGTGCCACCAAACAGGGGCGGCTGAAGGACACCGGGGAGCTGTTTTTT	CATKQGRLKDTGELFF
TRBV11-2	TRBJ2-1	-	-	TGTGCCAGCAGCTTAGACGGGGCGACGCATGAGCAGTTCTTC	CASSLDGATHEQFF